The 7 T cell receptor beta chains below come from one sample, sequenced in a study of T cell repertoires in cytomegalovirus infection. Their recognized antigens are unknown. TCRdb independently ran MiXCR on the reads; one entry per CDR3 protein. There are about 890,000 distinct CDR3 sequences in the sample; roughly 30% occur only once, and roughly an eighth lies in the top ten. The starting material was cultured CD8+ T cells from PBMCs, obtained from culture after CMV antigen stimulation. Receptor source: a human donor in good health (CMV status not recorded). Some clones in this sample may be carry-over from other donors' samples.

The genes are TRBV6-2 or TRBV6-3 and TRBJ2-1; 7 bases align to TRBD2. The CDR3 has 12 residues. Germline V CDR1 and CDR2: MNHEY, SVGEGT. Unmatched junction bases numbered 4, after V lost 5 bases and J lost 9 bases. CDR3 loop: CASSPGLVEQFF. The CDR3 DNA reads as TGTGCCAGCAGTCCCGGACTAGTTGAGCAGTTCTTC.

The genes are TRBV4-1 and TRBJ2-1; TRBD1 might be the D (6 bases). CDR1 is MGHRA, CDR2 YSYEKL, per germline. Trimming cost V 2 bases and J 3 bases, with 8 bases left between them. The CDR3 totals 14 residues. CDR3 in amino acids: CASSQTDSYNEQFF. DNA for the CDR3: TGCGCCAGCAGCCAAACGGACAGCTACAATGAGCAGTTCTTC.

The chain links TRBV28 to TRBJ2-2; 7 bases map to TRBD1. J gave up 8 bases and V 9 bases, and 9 bases lay outside the gene matches. Germline V gene sequence: CDR1 MDHEN, CDR2 SYDVKM. The CDR3 is 13 amino acids. The CDR3 loop is CASYRGVTGELFF. The CDR3 DNA follows: TGTGCCAGTTACAGGGGTGTAACTGGGGAGCTGTTTTTT.

This chain uses TRBV7-9 with TRBJ2-7; D not certain. CDR1 and CDR2 from the germline V gene are SEHNR and FQNEAQ (reference sequence). This CDR3 is 12 amino acids long. The V end was cut by 2 bases, the J end by 2 bases, with 4 bases between. CDR3 sequence (DNA): TGTGCCAGCAGCTTAATGGCCTACGAGCAGTACTTC. It specifies CASSLMAYEQYF.

The chain links TRBV27 to TRBJ2-2; 8 bases agree with TRBD2. V shed 8 bases and J 4 bases; nucleotides not matched to a gene: 9. Germline V gene lookup returns CDR1 MNHEY and CDR2 SMNVEV (reference sequence). The CDR3 consists of 15 residues. In DNA form, the CDR3 reads TGTGCCAGCGGTCTGGGCGGGGGGACCACCGGGGAGCTGTTTTTT. Encoded protein: CASGLGGGTTGELFF.

The chain links TRBV7-4 to TRBJ2-7, with 14 bases fitting TRBD2. Germline CDR1 is SGHVT and CDR2 is SQSDAQ. The CDR3 extends over 16 amino acids. The V and J ends lost 4 bases and 1 base, in that order; junction bases with no gene match: 3. In DNA, the CDR3 is TGTGCCAGCAGCTCAGGACTAGCGGGGGGATCCTACGAGCAGTACGTC. Translation gives CASSSGLAGGSYEQYV.

This clonotype was picked up a small number of times. V and J are TRBV7-9 and TRBJ1-1, with 7 nucleotides matching TRBD1. The V and J ends lost 6 bases and 10 bases, in that order; junction bases with no gene match: 20. This CDR3 is 16 amino acids long. The germline V gene has CDR1 SEHNR and CDR2 FQNEAQ (reference sequence). DNA for the CDR3: TGTGCCAGCAGTCCCGGGGGTGCAGGGGGGAGGAATGGAGCTTTCTTT. Its protein is CASSPGGAGGRNGAFF.